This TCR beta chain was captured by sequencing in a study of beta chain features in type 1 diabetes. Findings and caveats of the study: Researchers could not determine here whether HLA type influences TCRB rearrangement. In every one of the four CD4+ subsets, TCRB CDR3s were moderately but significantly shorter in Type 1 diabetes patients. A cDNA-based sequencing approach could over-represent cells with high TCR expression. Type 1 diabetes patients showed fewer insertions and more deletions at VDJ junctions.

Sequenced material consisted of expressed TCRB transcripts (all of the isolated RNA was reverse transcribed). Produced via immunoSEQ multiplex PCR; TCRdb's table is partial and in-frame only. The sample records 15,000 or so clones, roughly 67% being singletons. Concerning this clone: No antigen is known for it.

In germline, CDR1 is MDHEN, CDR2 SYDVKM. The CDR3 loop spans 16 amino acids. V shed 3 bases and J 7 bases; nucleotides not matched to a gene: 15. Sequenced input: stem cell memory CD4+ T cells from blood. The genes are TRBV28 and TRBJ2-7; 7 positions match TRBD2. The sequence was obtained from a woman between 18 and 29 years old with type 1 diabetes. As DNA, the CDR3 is TGTGCCAGCAGTTTGGGGTTGTCCTTCCGGGGGGATGAGCAGTACTTC. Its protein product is CASSLGLSFRGDEQYF.